This TCR beta chain was recovered during a study of tissue T cells after allogeneic stem cell transplantation. There are 15 residues in the CDR3. Germline CDR1 LGHNA, CDR2 YNLKQL (reference sequence). The V end was cut by 1 base, the J end by 0 bases, with 8 bases between. The study, taken as a whole, reports: Tissue-detected TCR repertoire was only partly captured by blood and spleen T cells. The study did not identify alloreactive or antigen-specific tissue TCRs, and some clones might be persisting host cells. TCR repertoires tracked anatomic similarity, regardless of disease or transplant status.

TCRbeta CDR3 was sequenced at survey depth with template counts. Clones were read by immunoSEQ multiplex PCR, and TCRdb kept only the in-frame ones, dropping some. The sample has roughly 2,600 clones; around 50% are singletons. Concerning this clone: Its specificity is not known. Gene names and germline refer to mouse. The read ends 1 residue shy of where the CDR3 ends; the end is completed using the germline J gene.

The sample's time point: mouse harvest day 14 after allogeneic transplant. Mouse grafts combined 10^7 T-cell-depleted bone marrow cells with 10^6 splenic CD5+ T cells. The V and J genes are TRBV5 and TRBJ2-4; D gene uncertain. Sequencing was done on a sample of lymph node tissue. The sequence came from a female BALB/c mouse given C57BL/6 T cells with graft-versus-host disease after an allogeneic hematopoietic cell transplant. CDR3: CASSQAGPSQNTLYF. The covered CDR3 bases are TGTGCCAGCAGCCAAGCTGGACCTAGTCAAAACACCTTGTAC.